The sequence of this T cell receptor beta chain was determined in a study of early T cells in non-severe SARS-CoV-2 infection. For the study at large: The input, bulk RNA from unsorted whole blood, was sequenced, and chains were unpaired.

Findings of the study overall: Matching against VDJdb likely underestimated virus-specific expansions, favoring anti-spike CD8.

This clonotype was recorded at least ten times. The antigen remains unidentified. Germline-derived CDR1 and CDR2 are SQVTM and ANQGSEA. The CDR3 loop spans 11 amino acids. The V end was cut by 6 bases, the J end by 1 base, with 7 bases between. The TCR library protocol was used to attach unique molecular identifiers. These identifiers were attached to individual cDNA molecules. Each CDR3 protein gets one entry after TCRdb re-called the 5' RACE reads with MiXCR. The table has tens of thousands of distinct CDR3 sequences, about 5.1% seen once. The receptor comes from an adult who was a healthcare worker with PCR-confirmed SARS-CoV-2 infection or an uninfected control (not recorded which). The sequenced material came from whole blood. The rearrangement links TRBV29-1 to TRBJ2-7, with D unclear. The CDR3 loop is CSVLMSYEQYF. For the CDR3, the DNA is TGCAGCGTCCTAATGTCCTACGAGCAGTACTTC.